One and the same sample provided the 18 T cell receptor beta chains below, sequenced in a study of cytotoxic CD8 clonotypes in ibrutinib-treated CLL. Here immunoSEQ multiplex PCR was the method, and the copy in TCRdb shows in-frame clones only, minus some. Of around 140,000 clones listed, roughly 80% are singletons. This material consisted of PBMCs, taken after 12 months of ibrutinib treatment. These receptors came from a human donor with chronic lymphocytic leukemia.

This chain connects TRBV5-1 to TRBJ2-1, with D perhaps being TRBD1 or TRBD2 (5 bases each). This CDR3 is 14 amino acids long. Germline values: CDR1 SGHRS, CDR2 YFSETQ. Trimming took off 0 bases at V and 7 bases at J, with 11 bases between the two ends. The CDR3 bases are TGCGCCAGCAGCTTGGTGGGTGAGGGGAATGAGCAGTTCTTC. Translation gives CASSLVGEGNEQFF.

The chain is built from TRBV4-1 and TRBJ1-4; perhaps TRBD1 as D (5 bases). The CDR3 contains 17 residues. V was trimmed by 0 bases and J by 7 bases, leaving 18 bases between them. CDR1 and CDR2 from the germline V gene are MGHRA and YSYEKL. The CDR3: CASSQDKQAIGGEKLFF. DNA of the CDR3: TGCGCCAGCAGCCAAGATAAACAGGCGATCGGAGGTGAAAAACTGTTTTTT.

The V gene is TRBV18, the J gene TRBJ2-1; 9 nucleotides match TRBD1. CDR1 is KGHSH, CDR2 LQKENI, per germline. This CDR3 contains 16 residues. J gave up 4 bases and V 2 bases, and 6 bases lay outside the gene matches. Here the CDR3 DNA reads TGTGCCAGCTCACCATGGGACAGGGCACAATACAATGAGCAGTTCTTC. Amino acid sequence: CASSPWDRAQYNEQFF. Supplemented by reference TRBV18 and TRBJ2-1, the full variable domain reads NAGVMQNPRHLVRRRGQEARLRCSPMKGHSHVYWYRQLPEEGLKFMVYLQKENIIDESGMPKERFSAEFPKEGPSILRIQQVVRGDSAAYFCASSPWDRAQYNEQFFGPGTRLTVL.

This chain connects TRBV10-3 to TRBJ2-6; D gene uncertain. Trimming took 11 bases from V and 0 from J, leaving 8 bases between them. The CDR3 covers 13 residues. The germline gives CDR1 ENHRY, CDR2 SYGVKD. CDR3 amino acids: CALWDSGANVLTF. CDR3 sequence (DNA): TGTGCCCTCTGGGACTCTGGGGCCAACGTCCTGACTTTC.

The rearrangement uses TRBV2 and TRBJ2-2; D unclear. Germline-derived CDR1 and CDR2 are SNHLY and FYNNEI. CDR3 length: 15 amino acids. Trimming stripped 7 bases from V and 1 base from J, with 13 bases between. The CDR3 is CASTSRTGNTGELFF. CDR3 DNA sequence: TGTGCCAGCACCTCGAGGACGGGGAACACCGGGGAGCTGTTTTTT.

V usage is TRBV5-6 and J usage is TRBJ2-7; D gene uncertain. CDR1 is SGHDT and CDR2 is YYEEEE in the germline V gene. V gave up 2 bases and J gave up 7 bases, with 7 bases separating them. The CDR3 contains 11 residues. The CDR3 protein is CASSFNVEQYF. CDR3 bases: TGTGCCAGCAGCTTTAATGTGGAGCAGTACTTC.

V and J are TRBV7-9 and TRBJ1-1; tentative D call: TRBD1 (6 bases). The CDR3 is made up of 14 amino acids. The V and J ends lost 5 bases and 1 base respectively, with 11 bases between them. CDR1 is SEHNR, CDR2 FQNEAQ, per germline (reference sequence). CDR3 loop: CASSIRQANTEAFF. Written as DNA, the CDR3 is TGTGCCAGCAGCATTAGACAGGCGAACACTGAAGCTTTCTTT.

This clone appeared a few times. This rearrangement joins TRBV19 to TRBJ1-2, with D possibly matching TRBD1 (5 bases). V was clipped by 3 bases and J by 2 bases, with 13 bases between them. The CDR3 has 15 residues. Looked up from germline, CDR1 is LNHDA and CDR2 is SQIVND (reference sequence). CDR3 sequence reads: CASSMGGGWNYGYTF. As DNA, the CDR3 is TGTGCCAGTAGTATGGGTGGGGGTTGGAACTATGGCTACACCTTC.

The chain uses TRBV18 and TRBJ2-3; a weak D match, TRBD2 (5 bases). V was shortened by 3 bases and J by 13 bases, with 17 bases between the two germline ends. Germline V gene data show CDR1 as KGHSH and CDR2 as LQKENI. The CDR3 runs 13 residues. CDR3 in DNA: TGTGCCAGCTCACCCGACGGGGAGAGGTTAGAGTATTTT. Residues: CASSPDGERLEYF. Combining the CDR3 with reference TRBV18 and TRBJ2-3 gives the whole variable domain NAGVMQNPRHLVRRRGQEARLRCSPMKGHSHVYWYRQLPEEGLKFMVYLQKENIIDESGMPKERFSAEFPKEGPSILRIQQVVRGDSAAYFCASSPDGERLEYFGPGTRLTVL.

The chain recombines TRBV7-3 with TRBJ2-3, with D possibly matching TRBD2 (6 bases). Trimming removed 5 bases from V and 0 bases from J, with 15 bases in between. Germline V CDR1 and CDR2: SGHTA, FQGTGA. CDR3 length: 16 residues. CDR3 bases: TGTGCCAGCAGCCCATCGCGAGCGGGTAGCACAGATACGCAGTATTTT. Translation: CASSPSRAGSTDTQYF.

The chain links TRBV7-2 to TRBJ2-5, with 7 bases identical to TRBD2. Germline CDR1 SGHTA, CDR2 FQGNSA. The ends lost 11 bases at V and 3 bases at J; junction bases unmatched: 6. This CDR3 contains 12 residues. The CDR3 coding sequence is TGTGCCGGCGCGGGAGTGGAAGAGACCCAGTACTTC. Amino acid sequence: CAGAGVEETQYF.

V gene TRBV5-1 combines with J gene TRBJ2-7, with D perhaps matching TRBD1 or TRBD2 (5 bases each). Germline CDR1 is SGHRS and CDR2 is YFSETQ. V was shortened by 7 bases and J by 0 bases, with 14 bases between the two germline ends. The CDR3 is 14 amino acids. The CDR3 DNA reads TGCGCCAGCCTTGGGGGACCTAGCTCCTACGAGCAGTACTTC. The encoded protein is CASLGGPSSYEQYF. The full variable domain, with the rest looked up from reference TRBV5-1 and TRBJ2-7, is KAGVTQTPRYLIKTRGQQVTLSCSPISGHRSVSWYQQTPGQGLQFLFEYFSETQRNKGNFPGRFSGRQFSNSRSEMNVSTLELGDSALYLCASLGGPSSYEQYFGPGTRLTVT.

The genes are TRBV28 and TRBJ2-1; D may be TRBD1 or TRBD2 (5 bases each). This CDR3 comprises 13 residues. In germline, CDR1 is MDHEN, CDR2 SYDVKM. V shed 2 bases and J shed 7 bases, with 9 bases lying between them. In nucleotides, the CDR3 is TGTGCCAGCAGTTTAGGGGGTCCGAATGAGCAGTTCTTC. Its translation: CASSLGGPNEQFF.

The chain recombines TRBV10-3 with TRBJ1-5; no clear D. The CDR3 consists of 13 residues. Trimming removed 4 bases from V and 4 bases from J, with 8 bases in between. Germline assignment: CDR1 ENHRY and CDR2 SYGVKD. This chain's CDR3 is CAISGGWNQPQHF. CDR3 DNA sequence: TGTGCCATCAGTGGAGGTTGGAATCAGCCCCAGCATTTT.

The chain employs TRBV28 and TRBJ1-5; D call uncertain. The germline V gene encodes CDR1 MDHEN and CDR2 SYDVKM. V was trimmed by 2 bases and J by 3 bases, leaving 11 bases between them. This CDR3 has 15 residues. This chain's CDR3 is CASSLLGRDNQPQHF. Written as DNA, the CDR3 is TGTGCCAGCAGTTTACTGGGGAGGGACAATCAGCCCCAGCATTTT.

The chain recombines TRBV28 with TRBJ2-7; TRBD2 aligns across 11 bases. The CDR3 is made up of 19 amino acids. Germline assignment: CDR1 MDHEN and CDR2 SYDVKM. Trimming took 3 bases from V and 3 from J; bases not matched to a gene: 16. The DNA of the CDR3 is TGTGCCAGCAGTTTTAACTCGCTAGCGGGAGGCCCGCGGATCTACGAGCAGTACTTC. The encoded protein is CASSFNSLAGGPRIYEQYF.

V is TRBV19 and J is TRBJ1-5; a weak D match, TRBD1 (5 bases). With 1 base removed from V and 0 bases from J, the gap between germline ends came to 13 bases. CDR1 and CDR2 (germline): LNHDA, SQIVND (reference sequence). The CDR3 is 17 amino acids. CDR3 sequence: CASSIVEGSHSNQPQHF. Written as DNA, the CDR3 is TGTGCCAGTAGTATAGTCGAGGGGAGCCATAGCAATCAGCCCCAGCATTTT.

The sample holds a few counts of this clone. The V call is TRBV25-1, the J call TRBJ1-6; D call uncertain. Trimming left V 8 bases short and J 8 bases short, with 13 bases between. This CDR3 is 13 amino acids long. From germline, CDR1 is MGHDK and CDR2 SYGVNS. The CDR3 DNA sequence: TGTGCCAGCTCGCCCCGGGGTGATTCACCCCTCCACTTT. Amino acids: CASSPRGDSPLHF.